A selection of T cell receptor beta chains follows, all from one sample in a study of blood T cell repertoires in COVID-19. Repertoires were generated with immunoSEQ multiplex PCR, while TCRdb's copy carries only in-frame clones and drops some. Here the sample spans approximately 260,000 clones, roughly nine tenths being singletons. The source material was peripheral blood. Receptors originate from a man in his forties or fifties with acute or convalescent COVID-19. Each CDR3 is given with its conserved first and last residue. D genes are given only for firm matches. A row's size may be missing; if present it is once, few, many or a size class.

V gene	J gene	D gene	clone size	CDR3 protein	CDR3 DNA
TRBV30	TRBJ2-3	TRBD1	-	CAWRKQGATTDTQYF	TGTGCCTGGAGAAAACAGGGGGCAACCACAGATACGCAGTATTTT
TRBV19	TRBJ1-1	-	-	CASSMDRENTEAFF	TGTGCCAGTAGTATGGACAGAGAGAACACTGAAGCTTTCTTT
TRBV15	TRBJ1-1	-	-	CATSVQNTEAFF	TGTGCCACCAGCGTCCAGAACACTGAAGCTTTCTTT
TRBV18	TRBJ2-3	-	-	CASSPEVNTQYF	TGTGCCAGCTCACCTGAGGTGAATACGCAGTATTTT
TRBV5-1	TRBJ2-2	-	-	CASSLEGGANTGELFF	TGCGCCAGCAGCTTGGAAGGCGGGGCGAACACCGGGGAGCTGTTTTTT
TRBV5-1	TRBJ2-5	TRBD2	-	CASSLGAREGRKETQYF	TGCGCCAGCAGCTTGGGGGCCCGGGAGGGGAGGAAAGAGACCCAGTACTTC
TRBV7-9	TRBJ1-2	-	-	CASSSSSIKIGSGGNGYTF	TGTGCCAGCAGCTCATCAAGCATTAAGATAGGATCCGGGGGTAATGGCTACACCTTC
TRBV6-9	TRBJ1-5	-	few	CASILQGAGNQPQHF	TGTGCCAGCATTTTACAGGGAGCGGGCAATCAGCCCCAGCATTTT
TRBV3-1/TRBV3-2	TRBJ2-3	-	-	CASSRTGTDTQYF	TGTGCCAGCAGCCGTACGGGCACAGATACGCAGTATTTT
TRBV2	TRBJ2-2	-	once	CASSVQNTGELFF	TGTGCCAGCAGTGTTCAGAACACCGGGGAGCTGTTTTTT
TRBV27	TRBJ2-1	-	once	CASSSGLPGNEQFF	TGTGCCAGCAGTTCGGGACTCCCGGGCAATGAGCAGTTCTTC
TRBV2	TRBJ2-5	TRBD1	-	CASNGQGGETQYF	TGTGCCAGCAACGGACAGGGCGGCGAGACCCAGTACTTC
TRBV5-1	TRBJ2-7	-	-	CASSLANTGATEQYF	TGCGCCAGCAGCTTAGCTAATACTGGAGCGACCGAGCAGTACTTC
TRBV5-3	TRBJ1-5	TRBD1	-	CARIAGGSNQPQHF	TGTGCCAGAATCGCAGGGGGGAGCAATCAGCCCCAGCATTTT
TRBV4-2	TRBJ1-4	-	-	CASSQEWTVVSATNEKLFF	TGTGCCAGCAGCCAAGAATGGACAGTTGTCAGTGCAACTAATGAAAAACTGTTTTTT
TRBV7-3	TRBJ1-2	-	-	CASSPQGGNYGYTF	TGTGCCAGCAGCCCCCAGGGAGGGAACTATGGCTACACCTTC
TRBV6-1	TRBJ2-7	TRBD1	once	CASSEFRQGGLQQYF	TGTGCCAGCAGTGAATTTCGACAGGGGGGTTTGCAGCAGTACTTC
TRBV4-1	TRBJ2-2	TRBD2	-	CASSWRSGTGELFF	TGCGCCAGCAGCTGGCGTAGCGGGACCGGGGAGCTGTTTTTT
TRBV10-1	TRBJ2-7	-	-	CASGTGPYEQYF	TGCGCCAGCGGCACAGGGCCCTACGAGCAGTACTTC
TRBV9	TRBJ2-2	TRBD2	-	CASSGITSGGIAGELFF	TGTGCCAGCAGCGGAATCACTAGCGGGGGAATTGCCGGGGAGCTGTTTTTT
TRBV9	TRBJ2-1	TRBD1	-	CASSVAPGQYNEQFF	TGTGCCAGCAGCGTAGCCCCGGGACAGTACAATGAGCAGTTCTTC
TRBV10-3	TRBJ2-7	-	-	CAISDSRDDYEQYF	TGTGCCATCAGTGATAGCCGAGACGACTACGAGCAGTACTTC
TRBV5-1	TRBJ1-1	TRBD1	-	CASSQQGAGNTEAFF	TGCGCCAGCAGCCAGCAGGGGGCGGGGAACACTGAAGCTTTCTTT
TRBV7-3	TRBJ2-1	-	-	CAPPLSDSRNEQFF	TGTGCCCCCCCATTGTCGGACTCCCGGAATGAGCAGTTCTTC
TRBV30	TRBJ2-5	-	-	CAWSLQGFPQETQYF	TGTGCCTGGAGTCTTCAGGGATTCCCTCAAGAGACCCAGTACTTC
TRBV11-3	TRBJ1-3	-	-	CASSSSMGNTIYF	TGTGCCAGCAGCTCCTCTATGGGAAACACCATATATTTT
TRBV6-6	TRBJ1-3	-	-	CASSYPQGRVYTIYF	TGTGCCAGCAGTTACCCCCAGGGTAGGGTTTACACCATATATTTT
TRBV7-3	TRBJ2-3	-	-	CASSFNRENTQYF	TGTGCCAGCAGCTTTAACCGGGAGAATACGCAGTATTTT
TRBV3-1/TRBV3-2	TRBJ2-3	TRBD2	-	CASRPPGTTTDTQYF	TGTGCCAGCAGACCTCCAGGGACTACCACAGATACGCAGTATTTT
TRBV11-2	TRBJ1-5	TRBD1	-	CASKGQGPLHPRF	TGTGCCAGCAAAGGACAGGGCCCCCTTCATCCACGCTTT
TRBV7-6	TRBJ1-2	TRBD1	-	CASSLAGTGDGYTF	TGTGCCAGCAGCTTAGCCGGGACAGGGGATGGCTACACCTTC
TRBV5-1	TRBJ1-2	TRBD1	-	CASSVFGQGANYGYTF	TGCGCCAGCAGCGTTTTTGGACAGGGGGCTAACTATGGCTACACCTTC
TRBV9	TRBJ1-4	-	-	CASSVAGGVDEKLFF	TGTGCCAGCAGCGTAGCTGGGGGGGTTGATGAAAAACTGTTTTTT
TRBV4-2	TRBJ1-3	-	-	CASSQVEVGNTIYF	TGTGCCAGCAGCCAAGTTGAGGTCGGAAACACCATATATTTT
TRBV7-9	TRBJ2-3	TRBD2	-	CASSRSSGGTDTQYF	TGTGCCAGCAGCCGCTCTAGCGGGGGTACAGATACGCAGTATTTT
TRBV29-1	TRBJ2-1	-	-	CSVDSRLSNEQFF	TGCAGCGTTGATAGCCGACTGTCTAACGAGCAGTTCTTC
TRBV19	TRBJ1-1	-	-	CASSIDRAEAFF	TGTGCCAGTAGTATAGATCGAGCTGAAGCTTTCTTT
TRBV7-3	TRBJ1-2	TRBD1	-	CASSSGTGPGYGYTF	TGTGCCAGCAGCTCAGGGACAGGGCCTGGCTATGGCTACACCTTC
TRBV3-1/TRBV3-2	TRBJ2-1	TRBD2	-	CASSQGGTSGGEQFF	TGTGCCAGCAGCCAAGGGGGGACTAGCGGGGGTGAGCAGTTCTTC
TRBV18	TRBJ1-1	-	many	CASSPRPDMNTEAFF	TGTGCCAGCTCACCACGGCCAGACATGAACACTGAAGCTTTCTTT
TRBV3-1/TRBV3-2	TRBJ1-1	-	-	CASSAREANTEAFF	TGTGCCAGCAGCGCGCGGGAGGCGAACACTGAAGCTTTCTTT
TRBV5-1	TRBJ1-4	TRBD1	-	CASSLAPTGANEKLFF	TGCGCCAGCAGCTTGGCCCCGACAGGGGCTAATGAAAAACTGTTTTTT
TRBV7-3	TRBJ1-2	-	-	CASSRSDQGGYGYTF	TGTGCCAGCAGCCGCTCGGATCAGGGAGGCTATGGCTACACCTTC
TRBV12-5	TRBJ2-3	-	-	CASGPGASGSTDTQYF	TGTGCTAGTGGCCCAGGGGCTAGCGGTAGCACAGATACGCAGTATTTT